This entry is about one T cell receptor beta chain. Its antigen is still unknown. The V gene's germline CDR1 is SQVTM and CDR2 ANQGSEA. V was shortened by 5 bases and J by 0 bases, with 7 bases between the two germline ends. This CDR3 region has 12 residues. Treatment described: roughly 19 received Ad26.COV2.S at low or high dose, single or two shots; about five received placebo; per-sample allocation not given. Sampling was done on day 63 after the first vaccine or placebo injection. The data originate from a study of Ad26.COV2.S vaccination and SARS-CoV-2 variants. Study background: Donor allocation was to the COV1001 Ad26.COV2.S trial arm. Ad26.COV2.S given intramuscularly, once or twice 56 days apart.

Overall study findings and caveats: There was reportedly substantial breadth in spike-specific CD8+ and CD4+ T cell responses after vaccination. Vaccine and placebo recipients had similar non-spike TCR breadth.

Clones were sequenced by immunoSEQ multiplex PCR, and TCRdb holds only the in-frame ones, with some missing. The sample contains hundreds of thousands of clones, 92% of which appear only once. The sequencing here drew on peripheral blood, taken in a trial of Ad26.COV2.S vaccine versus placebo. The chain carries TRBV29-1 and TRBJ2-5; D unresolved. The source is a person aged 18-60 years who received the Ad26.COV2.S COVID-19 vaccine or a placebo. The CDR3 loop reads CSVPSYQETQYF. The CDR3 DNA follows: TGCAGCGTTCCCTCGTACCAAGAGACCCAGTACTTC.